One and the same sample provided the 27 T cell receptor beta chains below, sequenced in a study of T cells in Graves' hyperthyroidism and ophthalmopathy. Using RNA transcripts as the source, TCR beta CDR3 regions were amplified. Using the HTBI primer set, a first-round RT-PCR was run on the TCR CDR3. TCRdb redid the calling of the multiplex PCR reads with MiXCR, one entry per CDR3 protein. Of 530,000 or so distinct CDR3 sequences detected, over 15% appear once; the ten largest clones hold approximately 15%. Sequences were obtained from blood. Source of these receptors: a woman aged 18-29 years with Graves' ophthalmopathy.

This clonotype was counted ten times or more. The chain links TRBV6-2 or TRBV6-3 to TRBJ2-3, with D possibly being TRBD2 (5 bases). The CDR3 consists of 15 residues. V lost 5 bases and J lost 4, with 16 bases in between. The germline V gene has CDR1 MNHEY and CDR2 SVGEGT. The CDR3 coding sequence is TGTGCCAGCAGTGCTACTAGTAGTGTGCCAGATACGCAGTATTTT. Amino acid sequence: CASSATSSVPDTQYF.

This clonotype occurred a few times. This sequence joins TRBV9 and TRBJ1-1; 7 nucleotides line up with TRBD1. V shed 4 bases, J shed 6 bases, and the junction held 12 bases outside the gene matches. CDR3 length: 15 amino acids. Germline V gene lookup returns CDR1 SGDLS and CDR2 YYNGEE. The CDR3 DNA is TGTGCCAGCAGCCAGACAGGGTTTGGAAACGCTGAAGCTTTCTTT. It encodes CASSQTGFGNAEAFF.

The rearrangement joins TRBV20-1 to TRBJ1-4, with D tentatively TRBD1 (5 bases). Germline V CDR1 and CDR2: DFQATT, SNEGSKA (reference sequence). The CDR3 is 12 amino acids. V lost 6 bases to trimming and J lost 7 bases, with 12 bases between them. The CDR3 here is CSAWDGREKLFF. The CDR3, as DNA: TGCAGTGCCTGGGACGGTCGTGAAAAACTGTTTTTT.

This clonotype was seen a few times. The CDR3 sequence: CAWSDGNGAGELFF. CDR3 DNA sequence: TGTGCCTGGAGTGACGGGAACGGGGCCGGGGAGCTGTTTTTT. V gene TRBV30 combines with J gene TRBJ2-2; D may be TRBD2 (5 bases). The CDR3 covers 14 residues. Trimming shortened V by 1 base and J by 6 bases, and 12 bases separated the two germline ends. Germline V gene lookup returns CDR1 GTSNPN and CDR2 SVGIG (reference sequence).

V is TRBV20-1 and J is TRBJ2-1, with 10 bases that match TRBD2. CDR1 and CDR2 (germline): DFQATT, SNEGSKA (reference sequence). The CDR3 has 15 amino acids. The J segment lost 4 bases and the V segment lost 3 bases, leaving 6 bases of the junction unmatched. CDR3 sequence: CSASFLAGEYNEQFF. The CDR3 DNA follows: TGCAGTGCTAGTTTCCTAGCGGGGGAGTACAATGAGCAGTTCTTC.

Only a few counts were recorded for this clonotype. The chain joins TRBV29-1 to TRBJ1-2; TRBD1 is a possible D gene (5 bases). Trimming shortened V by 1 base and J by 4 bases, and 7 bases separated the two germline ends. Per germline, CDR1 SQVTM and CDR2 ANQGSEA. There are 12 residues in the CDR3. In DNA, the CDR3 is TGCAGCGTTGAAGCAGGGCCCTATGGCTACACCTTC. The encoded protein is CSVEAGPYGYTF. The whole variable domain, filled in from reference TRBV29-1 and TRBJ1-2, reads SAVISQKPSRDICQRGTSLTIQCQVDSQVTMMFWYRQQPGQSLTLIATANQGSEATYESGFVIDKFPISRPNLTFSTLTVSNMSPEDSSIYLCSVEAGPYGYTFGSGTRLTVV.

This clonotype was seen more than once but under ten times. The gene calls are TRBV4-3 and TRBJ2-7; D is undetermined. With 1 base removed from V and 6 bases from J, the gap between germline ends came to 10 bases. CDR3 length: 13 residues. Germline V gene data show CDR1 as LGHNA and CDR2 as YSLEER. The chain's CDR3 is CASSQVGMSEQYF. The CDR3 DNA is TGCGCCAGCAGCCAAGTTGGGATGAGCGAGCAGTACTTC.

J is TRBJ1-1 and V is TRBV27; 7 positions match TRBD1. Trimming cost V 3 bases and J 2 bases; bases outside gene matches: 6. Germline V gives CDR1 MNHEY, CDR2 SMNVEV (reference sequence). This CDR3 region has 15 residues. The CDR3 sequence: CASSLTGQTNTEAFF. The CDR3 DNA is TGTGCCAGCAGTTTGACGGGACAGACCAACACTGAAGCTTTCTTT.

This chain links TRBV7-8 with TRBJ2-1, with 12 bases aligning to TRBD2. Germline V gives CDR1 SGHVS, CDR2 FQNEAQ. The CDR3 is 16 residues long. J gave up 9 bases and V 3 bases, and 9 bases lay outside the gene matches. In nucleotides, the CDR3 is TGTGCCAGCAGCTTTTTACTAGCGGGGGGAGGTGGTGAGCAGTTCTTC. Translated: CASSFLLAGGGGEQFF. Variable domain in full (rest from reference TRBV7-8 and TRBJ2-1): GAGVSQSPRYKVAKRGQDVALRCDPISGHVSLFWYQQALGQGPEFLTYFQNEAQLDKSGLPSDRFFAERPEGSVSTLKIQRTQQEDSAVYLCASSFLLAGGGGEQFFGPGTRLTVL.

In its sample, this clonotype was seen many times. The rearrangement joins TRBV6-1 to TRBJ1-1; D gene uncertain. There are 14 residues in the CDR3. The germline CDR1 and CDR2 sequences are MNHNS and SASEGT. The V gene lost 5 bases and the J gene lost 3 bases, with 13 bases spanning the gap. For the CDR3, the DNA is TGTGCCAGCAGTACTACACTGGGCGACACTGAAGCTTTCTTT. Translating it yields CASSTTLGDTEAFF.

This sequence joins TRBV4-3 and TRBJ2-2, with TRBD2 as a possible D gene (6 bases). The CDR3 covers 14 residues. Per germline, CDR1 LGHNA and CDR2 YSLEER. Between the trimmed V and J ends, which lost 7 bases and 4 bases, there was a span of 13 bases. The CDR3 is CASTLEGGTGELFF. Written as DNA, the CDR3 is TGCGCCAGCACTTTGGAGGGAGGCACCGGGGAGCTGTTTTTT.

This clonotype was detected only a few times. V usage is TRBV9 and J usage is TRBJ2-1; 12 bases agree with TRBD2. This CDR3 spans 17 amino acids. The ends lost 4 bases at V and 4 bases at J; junction bases unmatched: 9. Looked up from germline, CDR1 is SGDLS and CDR2 is YYNGEE. CDR3 nucleotide sequence: TGTGCCAGCAGCCCGACTAGCGGGAGTAGGGAGTACAATGAGCAGTTCTTC. Translation gives CASSPTSGSREYNEQFF.

This chain links TRBV20-1 with TRBJ2-1; 13 nucleotides line up with TRBD2. Germline CDR1 is DFQATT and CDR2 is SNEGSKA (reference sequence). V gave up 5 bases and J gave up 12 bases; unmatched junction bases: 10. This CDR3 is 14 amino acids long. CDR3 sequence reads: CSAEELAGGPGQFF. The CDR3 DNA sequence: TGCAGTGCTGAAGAACTAGCGGGGGGGCCGGGGCAGTTCTTC.

This chain joins TRBV24-1 and TRBJ1-4, with a possible D match to TRBD1 (5 bases). The CDR3 sequence is 14 residues long. The V and J ends lost 5 bases and 4 bases respectively, with 10 bases between them. Germline CDR1 and CDR2: KGHDR and SFDVKD. The CDR3 protein is CATSGIRGNEKLFF. CDR3 DNA sequence: TGTGCCACCAGTGGGATTAGGGGTAATGAAAAACTGTTTTTT.

This clonotype came up a few times. The chain has TRBV5-6 and TRBJ2-1, with 9 bases identical to TRBD1. The germline V gene has CDR1 SGHDT and CDR2 YYEEEE. The trim removed 2 bases at V and 7 bases at J, leaving 7 bases unmatched. The CDR3 has 15 residues. This chain's CDR3 is CASSFRDRVTNEQFF. The CDR3 coding sequence is TGTGCCAGCAGCTTTAGGGACAGGGTAACAAATGAGCAGTTCTTC.

Concerning this clonotype: A single base separates this from a much larger clone, so it may be a read error. This chain uses TRBV18 with TRBJ1-1; 9 positions agree with TRBD1. The CDR3 contains 15 residues. Looked up from germline, CDR1 is KGHSH and CDR2 is LQKENI. V trimming: 3 bases; J trimming: 6 bases; junction bases outside the gene matches: 8. The CDR3 DNA is TGTGCCAGCTCACCCGGGACAGGGCAGGGGGCTGAAGCTTTCTTT. Protein: CASSPGTGQGAEAFF.

This clonotype appeared many times. This chain's CDR3 is CSVDGGSGRRSEQYF. CDR3 sequence (DNA): TGCAGCGTTGATGGGGGTAGCGGGAGGCGCAGCGAGCAGTACTTC. The chain carries TRBV29-1 and TRBJ2-7, with 10 bases that match TRBD2. CDR3 length: 15 residues. The trim removed 3 bases at V and 6 bases at J, leaving 11 bases unmatched. Germline values: CDR1 SQVTM, CDR2 ANQGSEA.

The V gene is TRBV19, the J gene TRBJ1-6; 9 nucleotides align to TRBD1. V shed 3 bases, J shed 4 bases, and the junction held 1 base outside the gene matches. CDR1 LNHDA and CDR2 SQIVND come from the germline V gene (reference sequence). The CDR3 sequence is 15 residues long. CDR3 DNA: TGTGCCAGTAGTATTGGACAGGGGTATAATTCACCCCTCCACTTT. Its protein is CASSIGQGYNSPLHF.

This clonotype was recorded at least ten times. The chain recombines TRBV6-2 or TRBV6-3 with TRBJ2-1; possibly TRBD1 for D (6 bases). V lost 4 bases to trimming and J lost 7 bases, with 26 bases between them. CDR1 is MNHEY, CDR2 SVGEGT, per germline. The CDR3 spans 18 residues. The CDR3 nucleotides are TGTGCCAGCAGTTTCCGACCCCTTTGGGGGCTAACGGGAAATGAGCAGTTCTTC. This sequence encodes CASSFRPLWGLTGNEQFF.

This clonotype was counted ten times or more. The chain uses TRBV9 and TRBJ2-1; 7 bases fit TRBD2. Germline CDR1 reads SGDLS; CDR2 reads YYNGEE. This CDR3 comprises 15 residues. V shed 0 bases and J 2 bases; nucleotides not matched to a gene: 2. The CDR3 reads CASSVGGGTYNEQFF. The CDR3 nucleotides are TGTGCCAGCAGCGTAGGGGGGGGGACCTACAATGAGCAGTTCTTC. The entire variable domain, with the rest obtained from reference TRBV9 and TRBJ2-1, is as follows: DSGVTQTPKHLITATGQRVTLRCSPRSGDLSVYWYQQSLDQGLQFLIQYYNGEERAKGNILERFSAQQFPDLHSELNLSSLELGDSALYFCASSVGGGTYNEQFFGPGTRLTVL.

This clonotype has just one count. The chain carries TRBV3-1 and TRBJ2-3; 10 nucleotides match TRBD2. The germline V gene encodes CDR1 LGHDT and CDR2 YNNKEL (reference sequence). The CDR3 is 15 residues long. Unmatched junction bases numbered 5, after V lost 6 bases and J lost 2 bases. The CDR3 protein is CASRPTSGLTDTQYF. The DNA for the CDR3 is TGTGCCAGCAGACCGACTAGCGGGCTCACAGATACGCAGTATTTT.

This clonotype was counted only a few times. The CDR3 nucleotides read TGTGCCAGCAGTTTAGCGTCCGGGACAAATCGTGAAGCTTTCTTT. The encoded protein is CASSLASGTNREAFF. V gene TRBV12-3 or TRBV12-4 combines with J gene TRBJ1-1; D might be TRBD1 (6 bases). Trimming left V 0 bases short and J 7 bases short, with 15 bases between. The CDR3 contains 15 residues.

This clonotype was seen ten or more times. The chain couples TRBV3-1 to TRBJ1-1; tentative D call: TRBD1 (5 bases). Germline assignment: CDR1 LGHDT and CDR2 YNNKEL (reference sequence). The CDR3 runs to 18 residues. V was trimmed by 1 base and J by 1 base, leaving 19 bases between them. The CDR3 DNA is TGTGCCAGCAGCCAAGGGGGCGGGATGAACAGAAAGAACACTGAAGCTTTCTTT. Translating gives CASSQGGGMNRKNTEAFF.

This clonotype came up many times. This chain uses TRBV7-2 with TRBJ2-3; D is undetermined. Per germline, CDR1 SGHTA and CDR2 FQGNSA. The V and J ends lost 4 bases and 2 bases respectively, with 1 base between them. CDR3 size: 11 residues. The CDR3 bases are TGTGCCAGCAGCTCCACAGATACGCAGTATTTT. Amino acid sequence: CASSSTDTQYF.

This clonotype was counted only a few times. V and J are TRBV6-1 and TRBJ2-7; 8 bases map to TRBD1. V lost 4 bases and J lost 6; bases outside the gene matches: 8. The germline V gene encodes CDR1 MNHNS and CDR2 SASEGT. The CDR3 covers 14 residues. In DNA form, the CDR3 reads TGTGCCAGCAGTGTGGCAGGGGGCTTAGGCGAGCAGTACTTC. The encoded protein is CASSVAGGLGEQYF.

The chain carries TRBV27 and TRBJ2-5; D possibly corresponds to TRBD1 (7 bases). The ends were cut back, 1 base at V and 14 bases at J, with 17 bases in the middle. This CDR3 spans 13 amino acids. Germline CDR1 MNHEY, CDR2 SMNVEV (reference sequence). CDR3 protein: CASSLLGGQSPYF. The CDR3 region has the DNA TGTGCCAGCAGTTTATTGGGGGGACAGTCTCCCTACTTC.

This clonotype showed up just a few times. V is TRBV20-1 and J is TRBJ1-1; D not certain. Germline CDR1 DFQATT, CDR2 SNEGSKA (reference sequence). CDR3 size: 13 residues. The germline V and J ends were trimmed by 3 bases and 0 bases, with 8 bases remaining between them. The CDR3 here is CSASRAMNTEAFF. The CDR3 DNA reads TGCAGTGCTAGTCGGGCCATGAACACTGAAGCTTTCTTT.